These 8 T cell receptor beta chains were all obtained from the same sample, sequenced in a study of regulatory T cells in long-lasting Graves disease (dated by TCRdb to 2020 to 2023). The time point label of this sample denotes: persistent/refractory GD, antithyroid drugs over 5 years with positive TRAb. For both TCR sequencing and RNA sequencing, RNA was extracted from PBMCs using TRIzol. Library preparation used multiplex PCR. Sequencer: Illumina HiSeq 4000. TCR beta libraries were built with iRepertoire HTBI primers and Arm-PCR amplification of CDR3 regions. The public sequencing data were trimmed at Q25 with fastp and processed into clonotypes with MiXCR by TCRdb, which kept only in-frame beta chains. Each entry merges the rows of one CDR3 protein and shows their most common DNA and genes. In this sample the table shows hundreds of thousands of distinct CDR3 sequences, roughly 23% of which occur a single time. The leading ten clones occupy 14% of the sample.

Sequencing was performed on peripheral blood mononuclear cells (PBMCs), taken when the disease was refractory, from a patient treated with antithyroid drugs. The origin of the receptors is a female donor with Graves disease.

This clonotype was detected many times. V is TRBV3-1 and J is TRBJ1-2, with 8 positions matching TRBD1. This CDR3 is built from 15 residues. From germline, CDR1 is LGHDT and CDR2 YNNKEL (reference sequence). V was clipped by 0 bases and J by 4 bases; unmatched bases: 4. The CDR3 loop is CASSQDAGGGYGYTF. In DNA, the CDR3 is TGTGCCAGCAGCCAAGATGCAGGGGGCGGCTATGGCTACACCTTC. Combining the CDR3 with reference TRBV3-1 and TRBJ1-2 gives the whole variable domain DTAVSQTPKYLVTQMGNDKSIKCEQNLGHDTMYWYKQDSKKFLKIMFSYNNKELIINETVPNRFSPKSPDKAHLNLHINSLELGDSAVYFCASSQDAGGGYGYTFGSGTRLTVV.

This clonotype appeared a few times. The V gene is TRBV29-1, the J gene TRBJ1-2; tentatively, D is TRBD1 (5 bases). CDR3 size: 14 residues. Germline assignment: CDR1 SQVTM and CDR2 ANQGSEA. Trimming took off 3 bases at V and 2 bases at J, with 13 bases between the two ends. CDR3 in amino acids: CSVDPRGDNYGYTF. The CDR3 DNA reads TGCAGCGTTGACCCACGGGGGGACAACTATGGCTACACCTTC.

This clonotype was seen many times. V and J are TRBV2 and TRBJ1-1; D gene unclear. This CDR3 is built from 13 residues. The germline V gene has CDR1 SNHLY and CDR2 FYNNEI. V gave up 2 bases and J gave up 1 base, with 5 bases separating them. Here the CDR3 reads CASSEQPNTEAFF. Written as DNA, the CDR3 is TGTGCCAGCAGTGAACAGCCGAACACTGAAGCTTTCTTT.

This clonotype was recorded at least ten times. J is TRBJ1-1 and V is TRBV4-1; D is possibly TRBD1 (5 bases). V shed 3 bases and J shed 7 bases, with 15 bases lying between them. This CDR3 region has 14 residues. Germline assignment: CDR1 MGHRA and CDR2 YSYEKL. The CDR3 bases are TGCGCCAGCAGCCAGGAGGTCAGGGTCCTTGAAGCTTTCTTT. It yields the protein CASSQEVRVLEAFF.

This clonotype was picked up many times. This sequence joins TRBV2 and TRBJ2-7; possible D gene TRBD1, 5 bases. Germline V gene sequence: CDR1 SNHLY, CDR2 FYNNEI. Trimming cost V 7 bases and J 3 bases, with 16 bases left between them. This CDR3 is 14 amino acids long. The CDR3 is CASNQQTGNYEQYF. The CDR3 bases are TGTGCCAGCAACCAGCAAACAGGAAACTACGAGCAGTACTTC. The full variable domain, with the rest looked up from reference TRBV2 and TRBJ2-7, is EPEVTQTPSHQVTQMGQEVILRCVPISNHLYFYWYRQILGQKVEFLVSFYNNEISEKSEIFDDQFSVERPDGSNFTLKIRSTKLEDSAMYFCASNQQTGNYEQYFGPGTRLTVT.

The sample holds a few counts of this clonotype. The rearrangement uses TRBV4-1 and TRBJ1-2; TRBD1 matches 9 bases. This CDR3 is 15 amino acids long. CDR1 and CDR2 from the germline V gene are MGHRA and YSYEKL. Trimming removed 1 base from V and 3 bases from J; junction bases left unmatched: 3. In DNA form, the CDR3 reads TGCGCCAGCAGCCAAGTGACAGGGGGAGACTATGGCTACACCTTC. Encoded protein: CASSQVTGGDYGYTF.

The CDR3 protein is CASNFKQGTGWDNEQFF. CDR3 coding DNA: TGCGCCAGCAACTTTAAACAAGGGACAGGGTGGGACAATGAGCAGTTCTTC. The V gene is TRBV5-1, the J gene TRBJ2-1; 9 bases line up with TRBD1. With 6 bases clipped from V and 5 bases from J, the junction kept 15 bases outside the gene matches. CDR1 is SGHRS, CDR2 YFSETQ, per germline. This CDR3 comprises 17 residues.

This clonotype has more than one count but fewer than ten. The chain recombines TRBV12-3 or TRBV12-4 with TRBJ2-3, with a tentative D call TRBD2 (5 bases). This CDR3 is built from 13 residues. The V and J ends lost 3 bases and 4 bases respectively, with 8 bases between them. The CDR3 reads CASSFLAPDTQYF. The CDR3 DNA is TGTGCCAGCAGTTTCCTAGCCCCAGATACGCAGTATTTT.